This T cell receptor (beta chain) was retrieved from a study of cytomegalovirus exposure and HLA in healthy donors. Study details: Of all 400 or so donors who were genotyped, about 84% belonged to the Caucasian-associated ancestry cluster. Notes on the study in general: When a later analysis compared HLA-associated TCR beta chains with equally common others, the HLA-associated chains turned out to be more clonally expanded and to have lower generation probabilities. Generally TCR sequences proved uncommon, though certain public TCRs appeared in numerous donors. Analyses of presence/absence relied on an assumption of roughly uniform sequencing depth across donors.

CDR1 MGHRA and CDR2 YSYEKL come from the germline V gene. V was pared by 0 bases and J by 0 bases, with 12 bases between. The CDR3 sequence is 17 residues long. This clone was seen a few times. Its antigen remains unknown. Vbeta (60) and Jbeta (13) primers were used in the PCR. Repertoires were generated with immunoSEQ multiplex PCR, while TCRdb's copy carries only in-frame clones and drops some. The sample yields 70,000 or so clones, 74% seen once. The TCR originated in a woman aged 55 to 70 in good health and CMV-seropositive. The chain links TRBV4-1 to TRBJ2-1, with a weak D call TRBD1 (5 bases). Sequencing used PBMCs. This CDR3 reads CASSQDGAASSYNEQFF. The CDR3 nucleotides read TGCGCCAGCAGCCAAGATGGGGCTGCCAGCTCCTACAATGAGCAGTTCTTC.